This TCR beta chain was observed in a study of radiotherapy plus CTLA-4 blockade in lung cancer (dated by TCRdb to 2016 to 2019). In terms of the full investigation: Among the enrolled patients, around 17% had an objective response, and 31% reached disease control. Beyond this particular receptor, the publication reports: The strongest predictors of response, as reported, were early dynamic changes in blood T cell clones along with a rise in serum interferon-beta after radiation. After treatment with radiotherapy and ipilimumab, TCR clones that originated in tumors expanded in peripheral blood.

V is pruned by 7 bases and J by 4 bases, leaving 8 bases of the junction without a gene match. Including the terminal cysteine and phenylalanine, the CDR3 comprises 14 residues. Just CDR3 DNA is preserved here, 42 bases in frame from base 1. The germline V gene yields MNHNS for CDR1 and SASEGT for CDR2. In this study, focal radiation therapy paired with CTLA-4 blockade (ipilimumab) was tested in patients who had chemo-refractory metastatic non-small-cell lung cancer. The library was built by means of the immunoSEQ multiplex PCR assay. TCRdb obtained this table from immuneACCESS and retained in-frame rearrangements with V and J assigned. These tables miss some clones; where compared with another copy, unresolved V genes account for less than half of the shortfall, and the remainder is unexplained. Counted in this sample were about 45,000 clones; 73% of them appeared once. The ten largest clones take up 3.5% of the sample.

This clone was observed once. Its antigen remains unidentified. Base qualities were left out, and no much larger clone turns up one base away. This chain joins TRBV6-1 to TRBJ2-3; TRBD1 lines up with 7 middle nucleotides. The clonotype was recovered from a human donor with non-small cell lung cancer who had a complete response to radiotherapy plus ipilimumab. The sequencing here drew on peripheral blood, taken from a patient treated with radiotherapy plus ipilimumab. CDR3 protein: CASNRDSTADTQYF. The DNA reads TGTGCCAGCAATAGGGACAGCACGGCAGATACGCAGTATTTT.